This TCR beta chain originates from a study of spatial heterogeneity in lung cancer. Looking at the study overall: Among detected sequences, beta-chain ones consistently exceeded alpha-chain ones in number.

This clonotype has just a few counts. Every TCR cDNA molecule bore a unique molecular identifier. TCRdb analysed the 5' RACE reads with MiXCR anew, one entry per CDR3 protein. The table lists about 23,000 distinct CDR3 sequences, approximately 4.6% of them singletons. Losses at the gene ends were 2 bases for V and 4 bases for J; bases not matched to a gene: 1. Germline loops: CDR1 SGHTA, CDR2 FQGTGA. This CDR3 comprises 15 residues. Stated time point: sample taken at primary tumor resection. Unsorted whole RNA from tumor, nontumor lung or frozen PBMC underwent sequencing. This clonotype was obtained from a male donor with early-stage non-small cell lung cancer. The J gene is TRBJ2-1, the V gene TRBV7-3, with 11 bases that match TRBD2. The input for sequencing was PBMCs, taken at surgery. The chain's CDR3 is CASSLGLAGYNEQFF. As DNA, the CDR3 is TGTGCCAGCAGCTTAGGACTAGCGGGTTACAATGAGCAGTTCTTC.